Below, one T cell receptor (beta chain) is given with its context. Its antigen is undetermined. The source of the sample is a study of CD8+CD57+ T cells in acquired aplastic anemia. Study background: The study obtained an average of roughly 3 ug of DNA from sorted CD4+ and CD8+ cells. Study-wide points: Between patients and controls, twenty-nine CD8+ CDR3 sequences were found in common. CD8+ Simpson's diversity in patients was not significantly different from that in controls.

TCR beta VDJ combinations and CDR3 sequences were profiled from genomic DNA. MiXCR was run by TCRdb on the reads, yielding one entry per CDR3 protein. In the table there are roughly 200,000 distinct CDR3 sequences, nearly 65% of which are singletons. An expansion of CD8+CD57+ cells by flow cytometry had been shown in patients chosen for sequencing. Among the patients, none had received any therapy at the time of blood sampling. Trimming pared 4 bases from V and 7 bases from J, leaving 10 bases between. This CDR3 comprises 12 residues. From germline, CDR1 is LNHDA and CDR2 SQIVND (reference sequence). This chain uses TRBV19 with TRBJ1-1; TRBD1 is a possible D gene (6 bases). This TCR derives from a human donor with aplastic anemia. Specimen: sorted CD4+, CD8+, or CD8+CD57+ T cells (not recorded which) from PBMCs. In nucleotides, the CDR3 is TGTGCCAGTAGTAAGGGGGGGCTTGAAGCTTTCTTT. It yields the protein CASSKGGLEAFF.